Shown below are 21 T cell receptor beta chains from a single sample sequenced in a study of blood T cell repertoires in COVID-19. TCRdb's copy holds only in-frame clones and misses some; the assay was immunoSEQ multiplex PCR. The sample consists of some 150,000 clones, around 83% of them appearing once. Sequencing was done on a sample of peripheral blood. Receptors were obtained from an older woman with acute or convalescent COVID-19.

This clone was picked up a small number of times. Within the sample, other DNA sequences also encode this same CDR3. The gene calls are TRBV11-2 and TRBJ2-3; D unclear. The CDR3 sequence is 12 residues long. Germline loops: CDR1 SGHAT, CDR2 FQNNGV. V lost 4 bases to trimming and J lost 4 bases, with 6 bases between them. The CDR3 region is CASSYSADTQYF. CDR3 nucleotide sequence: TGTGCCAGCAGCTATAGTGCAGATACGCAGTATTTT. Supplemented by reference TRBV11-2 and TRBJ2-3, the full variable domain reads EAGVAQSPRYKIIEKRQSVAFWCNPISGHATLYWYQQILGQGPKLLIQFQNNGVVDDSQLPKDRFSAERLKGVDSTLKIQPAKLEDSAVYLCASSYSADTQYFGPGTRLTVL.

The V and J genes are TRBV9 and TRBJ1-6; 10 bases map to TRBD1. The CDR3 totals 15 residues. V was pared by 4 bases and J by 10 bases, with 8 bases of the junction left unmatched. Germline CDR1 and CDR2: SGDLS and YYNGEE. The CDR3 region has the DNA TGTGCCAGCAGCCCTGCCGGGACAGGGGACTCACCCCTCCACTTT. This gives the protein CASSPAGTGDSPLHF.

This clone has just a few counts. V and J are TRBV6-5 and TRBJ1-6; 9 nucleotides match TRBD1. The ends lost 5 bases at V and 9 bases at J; junction bases unmatched: 8. The CDR3 consists of 15 residues. The V gene's germline CDR1 is MNHEY and CDR2 SVGAGI. CDR3 in amino acids: CASSTEQGAASPLHF. DNA of the CDR3: TGTGCCAGCAGTACCGAACAGGGGGCGGCTTCACCCCTCCACTTT.

V gene TRBV13 combines with J gene TRBJ1-6; 7 bases match TRBD1. The CDR3 spans 17 residues. The V gene's germline CDR1 is PRHDT and CDR2 FYEKMQ (reference sequence). V dropped 6 bases and J dropped 5; count of bases not matched to a gene: 13. The chain's CDR3 is CASRLNRGLYNNSPLHF. The CDR3 coding sequence is TGTGCCAGCAGGCTGAACAGGGGCTTGTATAATAATTCACCCCTCCACTTT.

The chain links TRBV19 to TRBJ2-2, with 9 nucleotides matching TRBD1. J gave up 4 bases and V 5 bases, and 5 bases lay outside the gene matches. The V gene's germline CDR1 is LNHDA and CDR2 SQIVND (reference sequence). CDR3 length equals 15 residues. CDR3 in amino acids: CASSLGTGRTGELFF. CDR3 coding DNA: TGTGCCAGTAGTTTGGGGACAGGGCGCACCGGGGAGCTGTTTTTT.

This clone was detected only once. The chain joins TRBV5-1 to TRBJ2-3; D remains unclear. CDR1 SGHRS and CDR2 YFSETQ come from the germline V gene. V lost 0 bases and J 6 bases, leaving 8 bases between the germline ends. The CDR3 has 13 amino acids. The CDR3 loop reads CASSLVLLDTQYF. The CDR3 bases are TGCGCCAGCAGCTTGGTCCTACTCGATACGCAGTATTTT.

This sequence joins TRBV7-6 and TRBJ2-1; 7 nucleotides align to TRBD2. This CDR3 is built from 18 residues. In germline, CDR1 is SGHVS, CDR2 FNYEAQ. V lost 5 bases to trimming and J lost 4 bases; unmatched junction nucleotides: 17. Here the CDR3 reads CASSLSPPGLQIYNEQFF. The DNA of the CDR3 is TGTGCCAGCAGCCTCTCTCCCCCGGGACTACAAATTTACAATGAGCAGTTCTTC.

V is TRBV5-4 and J is TRBJ2-3; 9 nucleotides align to TRBD1. The CDR3 runs to 15 residues. CDR1 and CDR2 from the germline V gene are SGHNT and YYREEE (reference sequence). V lost 4 bases and J lost 3; bases outside the gene matches: 6. The CDR3 loop is CASSGGQGGTDTQYF. In DNA form, the CDR3 reads TGTGCCAGCAGCGGGGGACAGGGAGGGACAGATACGCAGTATTTT. The full variable domain, with the rest looked up from reference TRBV5-4 and TRBJ2-3, is ETGVTQSPTHLIKTRGQQVTLRCSSQSGHNTVSWYQQALGQGPQFIFQYYREEENGRGNFPPRFSGLQFPNYSSELNVNALELDDSALYLCASSGGQGGTDTQYFGPGTRLTVL.

The rearrangement joins TRBV12-3 or TRBV12-4 to TRBJ2-2; D is unclear. Trimming pared 0 bases from V and 5 bases from J, leaving 4 bases between. The CDR3 spans 13 residues. Here the CDR3 reads CASSLARTGELFF. Written as DNA, the CDR3 is TGTGCCAGCAGTTTAGCTCGGACCGGGGAGCTGTTTTTT.

The chain couples TRBV4-3 to TRBJ1-1; D not certain. CDR1 is LGHNA, CDR2 YSLEER, per germline. V dropped 0 bases and J dropped 4 bases, with 18 bases sitting between them. The CDR3 loop spans 17 amino acids. CDR3 nucleotide sequence: TGCGCCAGCAGCCAAGATCCCCCACCTGCCCGGGGCACTGAAGCTTTCTTT. Its protein is CASSQDPPPARGTEAFF.

The genes are TRBV10-3 and TRBJ2-5; 7 bases fit TRBD1. Trimming at V came to 6 bases and at J to 3 bases, leaving 1 base not matched to a gene. Looked up from germline, CDR1 is ENHRY and CDR2 is SYGVKD. The CDR3 runs to 12 residues. As DNA, the CDR3 is TGTGCCATCAGAGGGACAGAAGAGACCCAGTACTTC. This sequence encodes CAIRGTEETQYF.

The gene calls are TRBV7-8 and TRBJ2-7; 8 nucleotides align to TRBD2. This CDR3 contains 15 residues. Germline V gene sequence: CDR1 SGHVS, CDR2 FQNEAQ. J was trimmed by 3 bases and V by 7 bases; bases with no gene match: 11. The CDR3 nucleotides are TGTGCCAGCACCAGGGGAGATCGGGGGGGCTACGAGCAGTACTTC. As protein: CASTRGDRGGYEQYF.

The chain joins TRBV4-2 to TRBJ1-2, with 8 nucleotides matching TRBD1. Trimming took 0 bases from V and 7 from J; bases not matched to a gene: 13. CDR3 length: 17 residues. Germline V lookup: CDR1 LGHNA, CDR2 YNFKEQ. The CDR3 loop reads CASSQDVGQGAGRGYTF. In nucleotides, the CDR3 is TGTGCCAGCAGCCAAGATGTGGGGCAGGGGGCAGGTCGTGGCTACACCTTC.

This clone appeared a single time. This sequence joins TRBV7-9 and TRBJ1-4; maybe TRBD1 (6 bases). The CDR3 sequence is 14 residues long. The germline gives CDR1 SEHNR, CDR2 FQNEAQ (reference sequence). Trimming cost V 3 bases and J 4 bases, with 9 bases left between them. This CDR3 is CASSLTGLNEKLFF. In DNA form, the CDR3 reads TGTGCCAGCAGCTTGACAGGCCTTAATGAAAAACTGTTTTTT.

CDR3 region: CASSPTGTGEEKLFF. DNA of the CDR3: TGTGCCAGCAGTCCGACCGGGACAGGGGAGGAAAAACTGTTTTTT. V gene TRBV28 combines with J gene TRBJ1-4; 10 positions agree with TRBD1. V lost 5 bases to trimming and J lost 8 bases; unmatched junction nucleotides: 8. Germline-derived CDR1 and CDR2 are MDHEN and SYDVKM. The CDR3 has 15 residues.

The chain combines TRBV24-1 with TRBJ1-5; tentatively, D is TRBD1 (6 bases). Germline assignment: CDR1 KGHDR and CDR2 SFDVKD. V was trimmed by 5 bases and J by 3 bases, leaving 13 bases between them. The CDR3 has 15 amino acids. CDR3 sequence reads: CATSGVTGHNQPQHF. The CDR3 DNA follows: TGTGCCACCAGTGGCGTAACAGGGCACAATCAGCCCCAGCATTTT.

The chain has TRBV4-1 and TRBJ2-7; TRBD2 might be the D (6 bases). The CDR3 runs to 12 residues. CDR1 and CDR2 from the germline V gene are MGHRA and YSYEKL. V was clipped by 4 bases and J by 5 bases, with 9 bases between them. The chain's CDR3 is CASSLAGNEQYF. The CDR3 nucleotides read TGCGCCAGCAGCCTCGCGGGGAACGAGCAGTACTTC.

The rearrangement uses TRBV30 and TRBJ1-5, with D uncertain. The CDR3 is 13 amino acids. V gave up 2 bases and J gave up 3 bases, with 8 bases separating them. The V gene's germline CDR1 is GTSNPN and CDR2 SVGIG (reference sequence). CDR3 protein: CAWSSQNNQPQHF. Written as DNA, the CDR3 is TGTGCCTGGAGTAGTCAGAACAATCAGCCCCAGCATTTT.

The chain combines TRBV6-5 with TRBJ2-7; 7 bases align to TRBD2. Germline trimming cut 6 bases from V and 0 bases from J; bases unmatched to any gene: 8. This CDR3 region has 15 residues. Germline V gene lookup returns CDR1 MNHEY and CDR2 SVGAGI. The DNA for the CDR3 is TGTGCCAGCAGAAACGGGGGGTCCTCCTCCTACGAGCAGTACTTC. This translates into CASRNGGSSSYEQYF.

In regard to this clone: Other nucleotide sequences from this sample produce the same CDR3. J is TRBJ1-2 and V is TRBV5-1; 9 bases align to TRBD1. This CDR3 spans 15 amino acids. V trimming: 0 bases; J trimming: 2 bases; junction bases outside the gene matches: 2. Germline lookup yields CDR1 SGHRS and CDR2 YFSETQ. The CDR3 DNA sequence: TGCGCCAGCAGCTTGGGGGACAGGGAAAACTATGGCTACACCTTC. It encodes CASSLGDRENYGYTF.

The genes are TRBV10-3 and TRBJ2-7; the D gene is possibly TRBD1 (6 bases). Trimming shortened V by 3 bases and J by 0 bases, and 15 bases separated the two germline ends. The CDR3 extends over 16 amino acids. Germline-derived CDR1 and CDR2 are ENHRY and SYGVKD. The DNA for the CDR3 is TGTGCCATCAGTGACCCCGCTTCCAGGGGCTCCTACGAGCAGTACTTC. It is translated as CAISDPASRGSYEQYF.